Following are 29 T cell receptor beta chains from one sample sequenced in a study of control samples from healthy donors and cancer patients. Using immunoSEQ multiplex PCR, the repertoire was profiled, and TCRdb retains in-frame clones only, with some absent. This table has approximately 100,000 clones, around 86% appearing once. Sequencing input: blood. The receptor source for this set is a man younger than 40 in good health.

The rearrangement links TRBV5-1 to TRBJ2-5, with D perhaps being TRBD1 or TRBD2 (6 bases each). Germline assignment: CDR1 SGHRS and CDR2 YFSETQ. This CDR3 has 16 residues. Trimming took off 2 bases at V and 2 bases at J, with 16 bases between the two ends. In DNA, the CDR3 is TGCGCCAGCAGCTTAGGGGGTCGTAGCGGTCAAGAGACCCAGTACTTC. It encodes CASSLGGRSGQETQYF.

The chain has TRBV3-1 (or the pseudogene TRBV3-2) and TRBJ2-3; D is perhaps TRBD1 (6 bases). V was clipped by 4 bases and J by 5 bases, with 16 bases between them. The germline CDR1 and CDR2 sequences are LGHDT and YNNKEL (reference sequence). CDR3 size: 15 residues. The CDR3 sequence: CASSPKLGAGDTQYF. DNA of the CDR3: TGTGCCAGCAGCCCCAAATTGGGGGCAGGAGATACGCAGTATTTT.

The chain employs TRBV7-2 and TRBJ2-7; 9 nucleotides agree with TRBD1. Trimming at V came to 5 bases and at J to 2 bases, leaving 10 bases not matched to a gene. This CDR3 spans 16 amino acids. Per the germline V gene, CDR1 is SGHTA and CDR2 is FQGNSA. The CDR3 nucleotides are TGTGCCAGCAGCGGCAGCCGGGACAGGGAAACCTACGAGCAGTACTTC. Protein product: CASSGSRDRETYEQYF.

This chain uses TRBV7-9 with TRBJ1-2; 9 nucleotides align to TRBD1. The CDR3 spans 13 residues. The V segment lost 5 bases and the J segment 4 bases; nucleotides outside the gene matches: 2. The germline V gene encodes CDR1 SEHNR and CDR2 FQNEAQ (reference sequence). In nucleotides, the CDR3 is TGTGCCAGCAGCCTGGGACAGGGCTATGGCTACACCTTC. Translation gives CASSLGQGYGYTF.

This clone has a single count. The chain combines TRBV5-1 with TRBJ2-7; 13 bases align to TRBD2. The CDR3 length is 17 residues. V lost 4 bases, J lost 1 base, and 8 bases stayed unmatched. In germline, CDR1 is SGHRS, CDR2 YFSETQ. The CDR3 sequence is CASSPRTSGGLSYEQYF. The CDR3, as DNA: TGCGCCAGCAGCCCTAGGACTAGCGGGGGACTTTCCTACGAGCAGTACTTC.

J is TRBJ2-2 and V is TRBV7-2; TRBD2 matches at 11 bases. Unmatched junction bases numbered 1, after V lost 0 bases and J lost 4 bases. The germline gives CDR1 SGHTA, CDR2 FQGNSA. The CDR3 spans 16 residues. The CDR3 is CASSLALAGATGELFF. The CDR3 DNA follows: TGTGCCAGCAGCTTAGCACTAGCGGGGGCCACCGGGGAGCTGTTTTTT.

The chain combines TRBV7-9 with TRBJ1-6, with D unresolved. The V end was cut by 0 bases, the J end by 1 base, with 13 bases between. The CDR3 has 18 amino acids. Germline V gene lookup returns CDR1 SEHNR and CDR2 FQNEAQ (reference sequence). The CDR3 nucleotides read TGTGCCAGCAGCTTAGCCCCCACCGTGCGGTCCTATAATTCACCCCTCCACTTT. This translates into CASSLAPTVRSYNSPLHF.

This clone was counted once. The gene calls are TRBV11-2 and TRBJ2-4, with D perhaps matching TRBD1 (6 bases). CDR3 length: 18 amino acids. V was cut by 1 base and J by 2 bases, with 18 bases left in between. CDR1 is SGHAT, CDR2 FQNNGV, per germline. This CDR3 is CASSLGSGEIVPKNIQYF. DNA of the CDR3: TGTGCCAGCAGCTTAGGCTCAGGGGAAATTGTTCCCAAAAACATTCAGTACTTC.

The V and J genes are TRBV30 and TRBJ2-7, with TRBD1 identical over 9 bases. In germline, CDR1 is GTSNPN, CDR2 SVGIG (reference sequence). Trimming removed 3 bases from V and 6 bases from J; junction bases left unmatched: 9. The CDR3 extends over 14 amino acids. The CDR3 nucleotides read TGTGCCTGGAGCCCCGGGACAGGGACCGTCGAGCAGTACTTC. Amino acid sequence: CAWSPGTGTVEQYF.

This clone was detected only a few times. This chain links TRBV4-1 with TRBJ1-3; weak D call: TRBD1 (5 bases). This CDR3 spans 14 amino acids. V lost 4 bases, J lost 4 bases, and 11 bases lay in between. Germline lookup yields CDR1 MGHRA and CDR2 YSYEKL. CDR3 residues: CASSPGPPGNTIYF. Written as DNA, the CDR3 is TGCGCCAGCAGCCCGGGGCCCCCAGGAAACACCATATATTTT.

V gene TRBV6-5 combines with J gene TRBJ2-3; 9 nucleotides align to TRBD2. J lost 7 bases, V lost 2 bases, and 1 base had no gene match. Per germline, CDR1 MNHEY and CDR2 SVGAGI. This CDR3 contains 13 residues. The CDR3 sequence: CASSYGTSHTQYF. In DNA, the CDR3 is TGTGCCAGCAGTTACGGGACTAGCCATACGCAGTATTTT.

This clone was observed a single time. This chain uses TRBV19 with TRBJ2-3, with D unclear. The CDR3 consists of 13 residues. The V end was cut by 7 bases, the J end by 1 base, with 9 bases between. The V gene's germline CDR1 is LNHDA and CDR2 SQIVND (reference sequence). The CDR3: CASKGAGTDTQYF. In DNA form, the CDR3 reads TGTGCCAGTAAGGGCGCGGGCACAGATACGCAGTATTTT.

The chain recombines TRBV7-9 with TRBJ2-1; D remains unclear. V was cut by 0 bases and J by 7 bases, with 7 bases left in between. This CDR3 comprises 13 residues. The germline V gene encodes CDR1 SEHNR and CDR2 FQNEAQ (reference sequence). The CDR3 is CASSLARGNEQFF. The CDR3 DNA sequence: TGTGCCAGCAGCTTAGCACGAGGAAATGAGCAGTTCTTC.

Remarks on this clone: Germline and junction disagree at one end, which may indicate a read error. The gene calls are TRBV29-1 and TRBJ2-1; D is possibly TRBD2 (5 bases). CDR1 and CDR2 from the germline V gene are SQVTM and ANQGSEA. This CDR3 has 11 amino acids. The CDR3 loop reads CSVEDYNKQFF. The CDR3 DNA sequence: TGCAGCGTCGAAGACTACAATAAGCAGTTCTTC.

The rearrangement joins TRBV5-1 to TRBJ2-5; a weak D match, TRBD2 (7 bases). The CDR3 runs 15 residues. V lost 2 bases, J lost 4 bases, and 15 bases lay in between. The germline CDR1 and CDR2 sequences are SGHRS and YFSETQ. CDR3 region: CASSLGGGARETQYF. The DNA of the CDR3 is TGCGCCAGCAGCTTAGGAGGGGGGGCCCGAGAGACCCAGTACTTC.

The V call is TRBV4-1, the J call TRBJ1-2; no reliable D call. Germline V lookup: CDR1 MGHRA, CDR2 YSYEKL. The CDR3 sequence is 15 residues long. Trimming took 0 bases from V and 4 from J, leaving 12 bases between them. The CDR3 region is CASSQEVNPFYGYTF. The CDR3 region has the DNA TGCGCCAGCAGCCAAGAGGTAAACCCTTTCTATGGCTACACCTTC.

The chain uses TRBV12-3 or TRBV12-4 and TRBJ1-2; D possibly corresponds to TRBD1 (5 bases). CDR3 length equals 12 residues. Trimming stripped 5 bases from V and 5 bases from J, with 9 bases between. CDR3 sequence: CASSGQPYGYTF. DNA of the CDR3: TGTGCCAGCAGTGGACAACCATATGGCTACACCTTC.

In regard to this clone: Germline and junction disagree at one end, which may indicate a read error. The rearrangement joins TRBV19 to TRBJ2-1; a possible D gene is TRBD1 (6 bases). This CDR3 comprises 14 residues. Germline CDR1 is LNHDA and CDR2 is SQIVND (reference sequence). The CDR3 reads CASSLDRNYNEQFF. CDR3 nucleotides: TGTGCCAGTAGTCTAGACAGGAACTACAATGAGCAGTTCTTC.

The chain is built from TRBV7-2 and TRBJ2-4; D might be TRBD2 (6 bases). Looked up from germline, CDR1 is SGHTA and CDR2 is FQGNSA. This CDR3 contains 15 residues. Trimming left V 0 bases short and J 2 bases short, with 8 bases between. CDR3: CASSLAAGSKNIQYF. CDR3 bases: TGTGCCAGCAGCTTAGCGGCGGGGTCCAAAAACATTCAGTACTTC.

CDR3 in amino acids: CSAQDSGNTIYF. The CDR3 nucleotides read TGCAGCGCGCAGGACTCTGGAAACACCATATATTTT. The gene calls are TRBV29-1 and TRBJ1-3; D is ambiguous. The CDR3 covers 12 residues. V shed 7 bases and J shed 0 bases, with 7 bases lying between them. CDR1 and CDR2 from the germline V gene are SQVTM and ANQGSEA.

The chain employs TRBV9 and TRBJ2-7; 8 positions match TRBD2. The CDR3 length is 15 residues. After removal of 0 bases from V and 2 bases from J, the junction contained 4 bases not matched to a gene. CDR1 and CDR2 (germline): SGDLS, YYNGEE. CDR3 amino acids: CASSVESGGTYEQYF. The CDR3, as DNA: TGTGCCAGCAGCGTAGAGAGCGGGGGAACCTACGAGCAGTACTTC.

V and J are TRBV12-3 or TRBV12-4 and TRBJ2-2; possible D gene TRBD1, 5 bases. This CDR3 is 11 amino acids long. The V and J ends lost 7 bases and 6 bases respectively, with 6 bases between them. CDR3 sequence (DNA): TGTGCCAGCACAGGGCCCGGGGAGCTGTTTTTT. It codes for CASTGPGELFF.

The gene calls are TRBV7-8 and TRBJ2-5; 11 bases are shared with TRBD1. The CDR3 loop spans 16 amino acids. The J segment lost 9 bases and the V segment lost 1 base, leaving 10 bases of the junction unmatched. Germline CDR1 reads SGHVS; CDR2 reads FQNEAQ. The CDR3 DNA is TGTGCCAGCAGCTTAGTTGGCTGGACAGGGGGCGAGGCCCAGTACTTC. Its translation: CASSLVGWTGGEAQYF.

This chain connects TRBV18 to TRBJ1-2, with D unresolved. V shed 5 bases and J shed 2 bases, with 12 bases lying between them. CDR1 KGHSH and CDR2 LQKENI come from the germline V gene. The CDR3 has 14 amino acids. The CDR3 DNA reads TGTGCCAGCTCAGCTTACCGGGAAAACTATGGCTACACCTTC. Translation gives CASSAYRENYGYTF.

This clone was recorded once. This rearrangement joins TRBV6-2 or TRBV6-3 to TRBJ2-5, with 9 nucleotides matching TRBD1. Germline CDR1 reads MNHEY; CDR2 reads SVGEGT. V lost 6 bases to trimming and J lost 5 bases; unmatched junction nucleotides: 13. The CDR3 length is 16 residues. The CDR3 loop reads CASSPPGQGSGETQYF. DNA for the CDR3: TGTGCCAGCAGCCCTCCGGGACAGGGATCGGGGGAGACCCAGTACTTC.

The genes are TRBV4-1 and TRBJ2-1; 10 positions match TRBD2. Per germline, CDR1 MGHRA and CDR2 YSYEKL. This CDR3 region has 15 residues. Losses at the gene ends were 1 base for V and 15 bases for J; bases not matched to a gene: 12. The CDR3 DNA follows: TGCGCCAGCAGCCAAGTGTGGGCGATAGCGGGGGGCAGGTTCTTC. It codes for CASSQVWAIAGGRFF.

The sample holds one count of this clone. As DNA, the CDR3 is TGCGCCAGCAGCTTAGGACAGGGCCCAGATACGCAGTATTTT. It specifies CASSLGQGPDTQYF. The chain has TRBV5-1 and TRBJ2-3, with 8 bases fitting TRBD1. The CDR3 is made up of 14 amino acids. J was trimmed by 4 bases and V by 2 bases; bases with no gene match: 3. Germline lookup yields CDR1 SGHRS and CDR2 YFSETQ.

The genes are TRBV6-6 and TRBJ2-1; no firm D call. Looked up from germline, CDR1 is MNHNY and CDR2 is SVGAGI (reference sequence). V was clipped by 0 bases and J by 6 bases, with 6 bases between them. CDR3 length: 13 amino acids. Here the CDR3 DNA reads TGTGCCAGCAGTTACTCGGCGTTCAATGAGCAGTTCTTC. Protein: CASSYSAFNEQFF.

This rearrangement joins TRBV7-8 to TRBJ2-2; unclear D gene. CDR1 and CDR2 from the germline V gene are SGHVS and FQNEAQ. The CDR3 runs 12 residues. Trimming shortened V by 1 base and J by 4 bases, and 1 base separated the two germline ends. CDR3: CASSLGTGELFF. The DNA of the CDR3 is TGTGCCAGCAGCTTAGGCACCGGGGAGCTGTTTTTT.